These T cell receptor beta chains were read from a single sample in a study of OX40 agonist ivuxolimab in advanced cancers. This table comes from immunoSEQ multiplex PCR, and its TCRdb copy is limited to in-frame clones, with some not included. The sample holds 25,000 to 35,000 clones, 85% seen once. The material was CD4+ or CD8+ T cells sorted from blood, obtained in a trial of the OX40 agonist ivuxolimab. The receptors derive from an adult with an advanced solid tumor such as melanoma, head and neck, liver or kidney cancer. CDR3s include the opening cysteine and the closing phenylalanine or tryptophan. Each record gives: CDR3 DNA, CDR3 protein, J gene, clone size, CDR3 length, V gene, D gene. The D gene is left open where the match is weak. Expanded clones get a size class; other rows say once, few or many, or leave the size out.

CDR3nt: TGCGCCAGCAGCCAAGATGGGGGGCAGGGCGGACAGCCCCAGCATTTT
CDR3aa: CASSQDGGQGGQPQHF
j_gene: TRBJ1-5
abundance: NA
len: 16
v_gene: TRBV4-1
d_gene: NA

CDR3nt: TGTGCCAGCAGTTACGGGACGGGAGAAGCTTTCTTT
CDR3aa: CASSYGTGEAFF
j_gene: TRBJ1-1
abundance: many
len: 12
v_gene: TRBV6-5
d_gene: NA

CDR3nt: TGTGCCAGCAGCCAAGCTGCCGGGACAGGGGATACACCCCTCCACTTT
CDR3aa: CASSQAAGTGDTPLHF
j_gene: TRBJ1-6
abundance: NA
len: 16
v_gene: TRBV4-2
d_gene: TRBD1

CDR3nt: TGTGCTAGTGGTTGGGGGGGTTGGACTGAAGCTTTCTTT
CDR3aa: CASGWGGWTEAFF
j_gene: TRBJ1-1
abundance: NA
len: 13
v_gene: TRBV12-5
d_gene: NA

CDR3nt: TGTGCCAGCAGCGTCTCAGCAGTCTTCGGGGCTAATGAAAAACTGTTTTTT
CDR3aa: CASSVSAVFGANEKLFF
j_gene: TRBJ1-4
abundance: NA
len: 17
v_gene: TRBV9
d_gene: NA

CDR3nt: TGTGCCAGCAGTGCGCAAAGGGCGGCAGATAACGGGGAGCTGTTTTTT
CDR3aa: CASSAQRAADNGELFF
j_gene: TRBJ2-2
abundance: NA
len: 16
v_gene: TRBV28
d_gene: NA

CDR3nt: TGTGCCAGCAGCCCCGGGACGAGCTCTGGAAACACCATATATTTT
CDR3aa: CASSPGTSSGNTIYF
j_gene: TRBJ1-3
abundance: NA
len: 15
v_gene: TRBV5-6
d_gene: NA

CDR3nt: TGTGCCTGGTCAGGGGACGGCTACACCTTC
CDR3aa: CAWSGDGYTF
j_gene: TRBJ1-2
abundance: NA
len: 10
v_gene: TRBV30
d_gene: NA

CDR3nt: TGTGCCAGCAGCGTAGGAGGGGATGGCTACACCTTC
CDR3aa: CASSVGGDGYTF
j_gene: TRBJ1-2
abundance: NA
len: 12
v_gene: TRBV9
d_gene: NA

CDR3nt: TGTGCCAGCAGTCCCACGGGGGCTCGGTACGAGCAGTACTTC
CDR3aa: CASSPTGARYEQYF
j_gene: TRBJ2-7
abundance: NA
len: 14
v_gene: TRBV6-5
d_gene: NA

CDR3nt: TGTGCCAGCAGCTCAGCGGGGCCCTCCTACAATGAGCAGTTCTTC
CDR3aa: CASSSAGPSYNEQFF
j_gene: TRBJ2-1
abundance: NA
len: 15
v_gene: TRBV28
d_gene: TRBD2

CDR3nt: TGTGCCAGCAGTTTAAAGTCGGGCAGGGGAAATACTGAAGCTTTCTTT
CDR3aa: CASSLKSGRGNTEAFF
j_gene: TRBJ1-1
abundance: NA
len: 16
v_gene: TRBV28
d_gene: NA

CDR3nt: TGTGCCAGCAGCTTCGGTCCAGGTAGCACAGATACGCAGTATTTT
CDR3aa: CASSFGPGSTDTQYF
j_gene: TRBJ2-3
abundance: NA
len: 15
v_gene: TRBV7-8
d_gene: NA

CDR3nt: TGTGCCAGCAGCACCCGGAGGGGAATAACCCGCACAGATACGCAGTATTTT
CDR3aa: CASSTRRGITRTDTQYF
j_gene: TRBJ2-3
abundance: NA
len: 17
v_gene: TRBV11-1
d_gene: NA

CDR3nt: TGTGCCAGCAGTTTTTCCTTTGGGGGAAGAAACACCATATATTTT
CDR3aa: CASSFSFGGRNTIYF
j_gene: TRBJ1-3
abundance: NA
len: 15
v_gene: TRBV28
d_gene: NA

CDR3nt: TGTGCCAGCAGCCCTCGTAATAGCGGGGGAGAAAACATTCAGTACTTC
CDR3aa: CASSPRNSGGENIQYF
j_gene: TRBJ2-4
abundance: NA
len: 16
v_gene: TRBV5-4
d_gene: TRBD2

CDR3nt: TGTGCCAGCTCACCAGCCCGGGACAGAAATTACAATGAGCAGTTCTTC
CDR3aa: CASSPARDRNYNEQFF
j_gene: TRBJ2-1
abundance: NA
len: 16
v_gene: TRBV18
d_gene: TRBD1

CDR3nt: TGTGCCATCAGTCAGGACGGGAGCTCCTACAATGAGCAGTTCTTC
CDR3aa: CAISQDGSSYNEQFF
j_gene: TRBJ2-1
abundance: NA
len: 15
v_gene: TRBV10-3
d_gene: NA

CDR3nt: TGTGCCAGCAGTTTTGGGGGGAATCAGCCCCAGCATTTT
CDR3aa: CASSFGGNQPQHF
j_gene: TRBJ1-5
abundance: NA
len: 13
v_gene: TRBV27
d_gene: NA

CDR3nt: TGCGCCAGCAGCCAAGATCGGTCGAGGGATCGCTACACCTTC
CDR3aa: CASSQDRSRDRYTF
j_gene: TRBJ1-2
abundance: NA
len: 14
v_gene: TRBV4-1
d_gene: NA

CDR3nt: TGCGCCAGCTCGAATCAGTCCGGGACAGCCCTCTCTAACTATGGCTACACCTTC
CDR3aa: CASSNQSGTALSNYGYTF
j_gene: TRBJ1-2
abundance: NA
len: 18
v_gene: TRBV4-3
d_gene: TRBD1

CDR3nt: TGTGCCAGCAGCTTAGGGTACGGGGGCGGACAGCCCCAGCATTTT
CDR3aa: CASSLGYGGGQPQHF
j_gene: TRBJ1-5
abundance: once
len: 15
v_gene: TRBV7-6
d_gene: NA

CDR3nt: TGTGCCAGCAGCTTTTTATTACTGGGAGAGCAGTTCTTC
CDR3aa: CASSFLLLGEQFF
j_gene: TRBJ2-1
abundance: NA
len: 13
v_gene: TRBV7-9
d_gene: NA

CDR3nt: TGTGCCAGCAGCCCAACCGGGCCATCTTTCGGCGAGCAGTACTTC
CDR3aa: CASSPTGPSFGEQYF
j_gene: TRBJ2-7
abundance: NA
len: 15
v_gene: TRBV7-2
d_gene: NA

CDR3nt: TGTGCCAGCAGCGCGGGACAGGGGACAGATACGCAGTATTTT
CDR3aa: CASSAGQGTDTQYF
j_gene: TRBJ2-3
abundance: NA
len: 14
v_gene: TRBV9
d_gene: TRBD1

CDR3nt: TGTGCCAGCTCACCACCCGGCGCGAACTATGGCTACACCTTC
CDR3aa: CASSPPGANYGYTF
j_gene: TRBJ1-2
abundance: NA
len: 14
v_gene: TRBV18
d_gene: NA

CDR3nt: TGTGCCAGCAGCTTAGAGGGACACCCAGCCTACGAGCAGTACTTC
CDR3aa: CASSLEGHPAYEQYF
j_gene: TRBJ2-7
abundance: NA
len: 15
v_gene: TRBV13
d_gene: NA

CDR3nt: TGCGCCAGCAGGGGGGAGGGGATGTCCTACGAGCAGTACTTC
CDR3aa: CASRGEGMSYEQYF
j_gene: TRBJ2-7
abundance: NA
len: 14
v_gene: TRBV10-2
d_gene: TRBD2

CDR3nt: TGTGCCAGCAGCCGCCCCCAGCGGGGGGGCTTAACAGATACGCAGTATTTT
CDR3aa: CASSRPQRGGLTDTQYF
j_gene: TRBJ2-3
abundance: NA
len: 17
v_gene: TRBV5-4
d_gene: TRBD2